This T cell receptor beta chain came from a study of T cell responses to AZD1222 COVID-19 vaccine. For the study at large: The study pooled second doses at about 4 or about 12 weeks. The study's findings and limits: Within unmutated variant regions lay the reported targets of nearly half of spike-specific TCRs.

This clone was recorded once. Its antigen is unidentified. Assay used: immunoSEQ multiplex PCR; TCRdb lists only in-frame clones, some missing. The sample lists about 120,000 clones, approximately 85% occurring once. Unmatched junction bases numbered 4, after V lost 7 bases and J lost 3 bases. This CDR3 contains 13 residues. This sequence originates from an adult in good health. This chain links TRBV12-3 or TRBV12-4 with TRBJ2-7, with 9 bases lining up with TRBD2. The input for sequencing was peripheral blood, taken on day 0 of AZD1222 vaccination. The CDR3 DNA reads as TGTGCCAGCAAAAATAGCGGGAGCTACGAGCAGTACTTC. Its protein product is CASKNSGSYEQYF.